The rows below give T cell receptor beta chains drawn from one sample of a study of cytomegalovirus exposure and HLA in healthy donors. Data came from immunoSEQ multiplex PCR; TCRdb stores just in-frame clones and leaves some out. The sample comprises about 130,000 clones, 85% to 90% of which are singletons, and around 5.2% rests with the top ten. The sample consisted of PBMCs. Receptor source: a woman aged 25 to 39 in good health and CMV-seronegative. Both conserved end residues are part of each CDR3. The order of the fields is clone size, V gene, J gene, D gene, CDR3 DNA, CDR3 protein. The D gene is left open where the match is weak. Size values are once, few and many counts, or a class for expanded clones, and some rows have none.

abundance: .
v_gene: TRBV28
j_gene: TRBJ1-2
d_gene: .
CDR3nt: TGTGCCAGCAGTTCCAGCTATGGCTACACCTTC
CDR3aa: CASSSSYGYTF

abundance: .
v_gene: TRBV9
j_gene: TRBJ1-5
d_gene: .
CDR3nt: TGTGCCAGCAGCGTAGTGGAAATGGGCGGGCAGCCCCAGCATTTT
CDR3aa: CASSVVEMGGQPQHF

abundance: .
v_gene: TRBV4-3
j_gene: TRBJ2-3
d_gene: TRBD2
CDR3nt: TGCGCCAGCAGCCAAAATCTAGCGGGGGTCACAGATACGCAGTATTTT
CDR3aa: CASSQNLAGVTDTQYF

abundance: .
v_gene: TRBV29-1
j_gene: TRBJ2-7
d_gene: .
CDR3nt: TGCAGCGTTGTAGACAACTCCTACGAGCAGTACTTC
CDR3aa: CSVVDNSYEQYF

abundance: .
v_gene: TRBV6-1
j_gene: TRBJ2-7
d_gene: .
CDR3nt: TGTGCCAGCAGTGAGAACGGCGAGCAGTACTTC
CDR3aa: CASSENGEQYF

abundance: .
v_gene: TRBV2
j_gene: TRBJ2-5
d_gene: .
CDR3nt: TGTGCCAGCAGGGCCTTACAAGAGACCCAGTACTTC
CDR3aa: CASRALQETQYF

abundance: few
v_gene: TRBV2
j_gene: TRBJ1-1
d_gene: TRBD1
CDR3nt: TGTGCCAGCAAAGACAGGGAAGGGGCTGAAGCTTTCTTT
CDR3aa: CASKDREGAEAFF

abundance: .
v_gene: TRBV6-5
j_gene: TRBJ1-3
d_gene: TRBD1
CDR3nt: TGTGCCAGCAGTTACCGGACAGGGGGAAACACCATATATTTT
CDR3aa: CASSYRTGGNTIYF

abundance: once
v_gene: TRBV27
j_gene: TRBJ1-5
d_gene: TRBD1
CDR3nt: TGTGCCAGCAGTTCCTCTCGGGACAGGGGCCGGCAGCCCCAGCATTTT
CDR3aa: CASSSSRDRGRQPQHF

abundance: .
v_gene: TRBV19
j_gene: TRBJ2-4
d_gene: .
CDR3nt: TGTGCCAGTAGTATCCCAGGGTGGAGGGCAATTCAGTACTTC
CDR3aa: CASSIPGWRAIQYF

abundance: .
v_gene: TRBV5-4
j_gene: TRBJ1-2
d_gene: .
CDR3nt: TGTGCCAGCCGGGGGGGAGTGACCTATGGCTACACCTTC
CDR3aa: CASRGGVTYGYTF

abundance: .
v_gene: TRBV15
j_gene: TRBJ2-7
d_gene: .
CDR3nt: TGTGCCACCAGCAGAGATAGGGGACACTACGAGCAGTACTTC
CDR3aa: CATSRDRGHYEQYF

abundance: .
v_gene: TRBV6-6
j_gene: TRBJ2-5
d_gene: TRBD2
CDR3nt: TGTGCCAGCAGTTACTCCGGACTAGCAGCGGAGACCCAGTACTTC
CDR3aa: CASSYSGLAAETQYF

abundance: .
v_gene: TRBV6-5
j_gene: TRBJ1-4
d_gene: .
CDR3nt: TGTGCCAGCAGGGACCCGGGGGGGACTAATGAAAAACTGTTTTTT
CDR3aa: CASRDPGGTNEKLFF

abundance: .
v_gene: TRBV5-1
j_gene: TRBJ2-7
d_gene: TRBD1
CDR3nt: TGCGCCAGCAGCTTGAGAGGGGGGAGGACAGGGACTGTTCGCCAGTACTTC
CDR3aa: CASSLRGGRTGTVRQYF

abundance: .
v_gene: TRBV18
j_gene: TRBJ2-7
d_gene: TRBD2
CDR3nt: TGTGCCAGCTCACCGCCGGGACTAGCGCTTGTCTACGAGCAGTACTTC
CDR3aa: CASSPPGLALVYEQYF

abundance: .
v_gene: TRBV7-3
j_gene: TRBJ2-3
d_gene: TRBD2
CDR3nt: TGTGCCAGCAGCTTAGAAGCGGGATGGGATACGCAGTATTTT
CDR3aa: CASSLEAGWDTQYF

abundance: .
v_gene: TRBV27
j_gene: TRBJ2-5
d_gene: TRBD2
CDR3nt: TGTGCCAGCAGGCTTAGCGGGAGGAGAGAGACCCAGTACTTC
CDR3aa: CASRLSGRRETQYF

abundance: .
v_gene: TRBV28
j_gene: TRBJ2-6
d_gene: .
CDR3nt: TGTGCCAGCAGTTCTAGGGGATTTTGGGCCAACGTCCTGACTTTC
CDR3aa: CASSSRGFWANVLTF

abundance: once
v_gene: TRBV28
j_gene: TRBJ2-7
d_gene: .
CDR3nt: TGTGCCAGCAGTTTATTCCAGGGTGCCTACGAGCAGTACTTC
CDR3aa: CASSLFQGAYEQYF

abundance: .
v_gene: TRBV4-3
j_gene: TRBJ1-2
d_gene: .
CDR3nt: TGCGCCAGCAGCCAAGTCCAGGGCGCAGATGGCTACACCTTC
CDR3aa: CASSQVQGADGYTF

abundance: .
v_gene: TRBV14
j_gene: TRBJ1-1
d_gene: .
CDR3nt: TGTGCCAGCAGCCAAATTGCAGGGGCAGGCACTGAAGCTTTCTTT
CDR3aa: CASSQIAGAGTEAFF

abundance: .
v_gene: TRBV2
j_gene: TRBJ2-4
d_gene: TRBD2
CDR3nt: TGTGCCAGCAGTGCTCTACTAGCGGGAGAAAACATTCAGTACTTC
CDR3aa: CASSALLAGENIQYF

abundance: .
v_gene: TRBV6-6
j_gene: TRBJ1-5
d_gene: TRBD1
CDR3nt: TGTGCCAGCAGTAACCGACAGGGGAATCAGCCCCAGCATTTT
CDR3aa: CASSNRQGNQPQHF

abundance: .
v_gene: TRBV7-2
j_gene: TRBJ1-2
d_gene: .
CDR3nt: TGTGCCAGCAGTAGACGGACAGCTTATGGCTACACCTTC
CDR3aa: CASSRRTAYGYTF

abundance: once
v_gene: TRBV30
j_gene: TRBJ1-4
d_gene: .
CDR3nt: TGTGCCTGGAACCCAGGGCAGGGGTGGGGTGAAAAACTGTTTTTT
CDR3aa: CAWNPGQGWGEKLFF

abundance: .
v_gene: TRBV5-6
j_gene: TRBJ1-1
d_gene: .
CDR3nt: TGTGCCAGCAGCCGCCTGGACAGTCTGAACACTGAAGCTTTCTTT
CDR3aa: CASSRLDSLNTEAFF

abundance: .
v_gene: TRBV28
j_gene: TRBJ2-5
d_gene: TRBD1
CDR3nt: TGTGCCAGCAGTAGGGACAGGGGGCCTCTCCGACAAGAGACCCAGTACTTC
CDR3aa: CASSRDRGPLRQETQYF

abundance: .
v_gene: TRBV9
j_gene: TRBJ2-3
d_gene: TRBD2
CDR3nt: TGTGCCAGCAGCGTAGGTCGTAGCGGGGGCACAGATACGCAGTATTTT
CDR3aa: CASSVGRSGGTDTQYF

abundance: .
v_gene: TRBV4-3
j_gene: TRBJ1-2
d_gene: .
CDR3nt: TGCGCCAGCAGCCAAGATCAGCGGGGGGGCCCTGGCTACACCTTC
CDR3aa: CASSQDQRGGPGYTF

abundance: .
v_gene: TRBV7-6
j_gene: TRBJ2-7
d_gene: TRBD2
CDR3nt: TGTGCCAGCAGCTTAGCGTTGGCTAGCGGGACTAGCTCCTACGAGCAGTACTTC
CDR3aa: CASSLALASGTSSYEQYF

abundance: .
v_gene: TRBV5-1
j_gene: TRBJ1-1
d_gene: .
CDR3nt: TGCGCCAGTCGTTCCGCGGATTCAAACACTGAAGCTTTCTTT
CDR3aa: CASRSADSNTEAFF

abundance: .
v_gene: TRBV4-3
j_gene: TRBJ1-4
d_gene: .
CDR3nt: TGCGCCAGCAGCCAAGACAGGCAACCTAATGAAAAACTGTTTTTT
CDR3aa: CASSQDRQPNEKLFF

abundance: .
v_gene: TRBV11-1
j_gene: TRBJ2-7
d_gene: .
CDR3nt: TGTGCCAGCAGCTTCGCCGGGACTTCGACGGGTGAGCAGTACTTC
CDR3aa: CASSFAGTSTGEQYF

abundance: .
v_gene: TRBV19
j_gene: TRBJ2-1
d_gene: TRBD1
CDR3nt: TGTGCCAGTAGTATAGGGACAGGGCCCTACAATGAGCAGTTCTTC
CDR3aa: CASSIGTGPYNEQFF

abundance: .
v_gene: TRBV7-2
j_gene: TRBJ2-1
d_gene: TRBD2
CDR3nt: TGTGCCAGCAGCCCAGCGGGGGGCCGTTACAATGAGCAGTTCTTC
CDR3aa: CASSPAGGRYNEQFF

abundance: .
v_gene: TRBV10-3
j_gene: TRBJ2-7
d_gene: .
CDR3nt: TGTGCCATCAGCGGACAGACGACTACGCCGCAGTACTTC
CDR3aa: CAISGQTTTPQYF

abundance: few
v_gene: TRBV5-1
j_gene: TRBJ1-4
d_gene: .
CDR3nt: TGCGCCAGCAGCTTGGGGCAGGGAGGAGAAAAACTGTTTTTT
CDR3aa: CASSLGQGGEKLFF

abundance: .
v_gene: TRBV21-1
j_gene: TRBJ1-6
d_gene: .
CDR3nt: TGTGCCAGCAGCAGCCGGGACAGGGTGGATTCACCCCTCCACTTT
CDR3aa: CASSSRDRVDSPLHF

abundance: .
v_gene: TRBV5-4
j_gene: TRBJ2-2
d_gene: .
CDR3nt: TGTGCCAGCAGCACTTTTTCTAGGTCACGGAACACCGGGGAGCTGTTTTTT
CDR3aa: CASSTFSRSRNTGELFF

abundance: .
v_gene: TRBV7-2
j_gene: TRBJ2-5
d_gene: .
CDR3nt: TGTGCCAGCAGCTTAACCTTCGGGGTTGGCACGTACGAGACCCAGTACTTC
CDR3aa: CASSLTFGVGTYETQYF

abundance: .
v_gene: TRBV18
j_gene: TRBJ2-7
d_gene: TRBD2
CDR3nt: TGTGCCAGCTCACCACCGGGACTAGCGGGAGGCCTCTACGAGCAGTACTTC
CDR3aa: CASSPPGLAGGLYEQYF

abundance: .
v_gene: TRBV28
j_gene: TRBJ1-2
d_gene: TRBD1
CDR3nt: TGTGCCAGCAGTTTAGGGTCGGTATGGACAGGGTTAGACTATGGCTACACCTTC
CDR3aa: CASSLGSVWTGLDYGYTF

abundance: .
v_gene: TRBV6-6
j_gene: TRBJ2-3
d_gene: .
CDR3nt: TGTGCCAGCAGGTCACAGGGATTTCCCACAGATACGCAGTATTTT
CDR3aa: CASRSQGFPTDTQYF

abundance: .
v_gene: TRBV28
j_gene: TRBJ1-1
d_gene: TRBD1
CDR3nt: TGTGCCAGCAGGACGACAGGGGCCAAGGGGGCTTTCTTT
CDR3aa: CASRTTGAKGAFF

abundance: .
v_gene: TRBV5-4
j_gene: TRBJ2-1
d_gene: .
CDR3nt: TGTGCCAGCAGCTTTCCCGGGGGGCGGTACAATGAGCAGTTCTTC
CDR3aa: CASSFPGGRYNEQFF

abundance: once
v_gene: TRBV9
j_gene: TRBJ2-5
d_gene: TRBD2
CDR3nt: TGTGCCAGCAGCGTAGGTCGATTGCGGGGGTCGGGAGAGACCCAGTACTTC
CDR3aa: CASSVGRLRGSGETQYF

abundance: .
v_gene: TRBV11-1
j_gene: TRBJ2-1
d_gene: .
CDR3nt: TGTGCCAGCAGCCCACCAGGCCCTTGGACCTACAATGAGCAGTTCTTC
CDR3aa: CASSPPGPWTYNEQFF

abundance: .
v_gene: TRBV2
j_gene: TRBJ2-3
d_gene: TRBD2
CDR3nt: TGTGCCAGCAGTGACGGGGGGTGGGCAGATACGCAGTATTTT
CDR3aa: CASSDGGWADTQYF

abundance: .
v_gene: TRBV10-3
j_gene: TRBJ2-3
d_gene: TRBD1
CDR3nt: TGTGCCATCAGTGAGACCCCCGGACAGGTTGCAGATACGCAGTATTTT
CDR3aa: CAISETPGQVADTQYF

abundance: .
v_gene: TRBV18
j_gene: TRBJ2-1
d_gene: .
CDR3nt: TGTGCCAGCTCACCACCGGCAAAGTACAATGAGCAGTTCTTC
CDR3aa: CASSPPAKYNEQFF

abundance: .
v_gene: TRBV27
j_gene: TRBJ1-4
d_gene: .
CDR3nt: TGTGCCAGCAGCCTTAAGTGGAGACTCCCGGCGCGAAATGAAAAACTGTTTTTT
CDR3aa: CASSLKWRLPARNEKLFF

abundance: .
v_gene: TRBV27
j_gene: TRBJ1-6
d_gene: .
CDR3nt: TGTGCCAGCCGGAGCAGGAGGCCGTCCACCCTCCACTTT
CDR3aa: CASRSRRPSTLHF

abundance: .
v_gene: TRBV30
j_gene: TRBJ2-7
d_gene: TRBD2
CDR3nt: TGTGCCTGGAGGACTAGCGGGATTGCCTACGAGCAGTACTTC
CDR3aa: CAWRTSGIAYEQYF